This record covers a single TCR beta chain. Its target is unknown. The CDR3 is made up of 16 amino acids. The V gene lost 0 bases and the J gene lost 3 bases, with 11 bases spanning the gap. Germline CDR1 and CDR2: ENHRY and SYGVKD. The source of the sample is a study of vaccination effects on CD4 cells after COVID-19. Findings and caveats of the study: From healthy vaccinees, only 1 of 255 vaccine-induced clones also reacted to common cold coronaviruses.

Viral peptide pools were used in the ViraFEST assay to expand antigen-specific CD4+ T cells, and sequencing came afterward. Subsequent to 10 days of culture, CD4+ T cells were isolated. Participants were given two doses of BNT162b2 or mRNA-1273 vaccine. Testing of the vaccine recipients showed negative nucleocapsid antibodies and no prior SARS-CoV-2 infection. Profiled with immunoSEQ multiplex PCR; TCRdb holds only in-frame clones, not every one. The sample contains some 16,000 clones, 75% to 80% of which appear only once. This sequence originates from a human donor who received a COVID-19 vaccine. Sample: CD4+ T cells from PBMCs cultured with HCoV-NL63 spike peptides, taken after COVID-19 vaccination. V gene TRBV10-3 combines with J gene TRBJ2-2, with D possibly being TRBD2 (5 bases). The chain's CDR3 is CAISESEGAYTGELFF. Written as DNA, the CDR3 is TGTGCCATCAGTGAGTCTGAGGGAGCCTACACCGGGGAGCTGTTTTTT.